A selection of T cell receptor beta chains follows, all from one sample in a study of regulatory T cells in long-lasting Graves disease. TCRdb itself ran the multiplex PCR reads through MiXCR, one entry per CDR3 protein. Of 300,000 to 400,000 distinct CDR3 sequences in the sample, 15% to 20% were seen once. The data also belong to a second study, concerning T cells in Graves' hyperthyroidism and ophthalmopathy.

The sequences come from peripheral blood mononuclear cells (PBMCs), collected at new diagnosis, from a patient treated with antithyroid drugs. The origin of the receptors is a man aged 35-49 years with Graves disease. Each CDR3 is given with its conserved first and last residue. The D gene is left open where the match is weak. The listing skips clone size in some rows; elsewhere it reads once, few, many or a size class.

v_call	clone_size	d_call	j_call	cdr3_aa	cdr3_nt
TRBV7-2	.	.	TRBJ2-6	CASSLVWGAGANVLTF	TGTGCCAGCAGCTTAGTTTGGGGAGCCGGGGCCAACGTCCTGACTTTC
TRBV30	few	.	TRBJ1-4	CAWSGGSGATNEKLFF	TGTGCCTGGAGTGGGGGTTCGGGGGCGACTAATGAAAAACTGTTTTTT
TRBV29-1	many	.	TRBJ1-4	CSVLPEGPEKLFF	TGCAGCGTCCTGCCGGAGGGCCCGGAAAAACTGTTTTTT
TRBV18	many	.	TRBJ1-2	CASSPPSSGGARGYTF	TGTGCCAGCTCACCCCCGTCGTCGGGGGGGGCAAGAGGCTACACCTTC
TRBV20-1	.	.	TRBJ1-1	CSSYVNTEAFF	TGCAGTTCTTACGTGAACACTGAAGCTTTCTTT
TRBV9	many	.	TRBJ1-1	CASSEGLLNTEAFF	TGTGCCAGCAGCGAAGGACTGTTGAACACTGAAGCTTTCTTT
TRBV29-1	few	TRBD1	TRBJ2-7	CSVRRDSSYEQYF	TGCAGCGTGCGACGGGACAGCTCCTACGAGCAGTACTTC
TRBV19	once	TRBD1	TRBJ1-3	CASSIMPGQQSGNTIYF	TGTGCCAGTAGTATCATGCCGGGACAGCAATCTGGAAACACCATATATTTT
TRBV19	few	.	TRBJ1-1	CASSPQVNTGAFF	TGTGCCAGTAGCCCCCAGGTGAACACTGGAGCTTTCTTT
TRBV28	few	TRBD2	TRBJ2-3	CASSTGGEGTDTQYF	TGTGCCAGCAGTACCGGGGGGGAGGGTACAGATACGCAGTATTTT
TRBV5-5	many	TRBD1	TRBJ1-2	CASSPTPGQGAYGYTF	TGTGCCAGCAGCCCGACCCCGGGACAGGGGGCCTATGGCTACACCTTC
TRBV11-3	many	TRBD1	TRBJ2-5	CASSHEGARKTQYF	TGTGCCAGCAGCCACGAGGGGGCCAGAAAGACCCAGTACTTC
TRBV11-2	.	.	TRBJ1-1	CASSSWGRGTEAFF	TGTGCCAGCAGCTCATGGGGGAGGGGCACTGAAGCTTTCTTT
TRBV28	.	.	TRBJ1-2	CASSLVGGEGLDGYTF	TGTGCCAGCAGTTTAGTCGGCGGGGAGGGGTTGGACGGCTACACCTTC
TRBV7-2	many	TRBD1	TRBJ1-4	CASSLGRGRVGNEKLFF	TGTGCCAGCAGCCTAGGGAGGGGGCGCGTAGGTAATGAAAAACTGTTTTTT
TRBV4-3	.	.	TRBJ2-3	CASSQDGDTQYF	TGCGCCAGCAGCCAAGATGGGGATACGCAGTATTTT
TRBV12-3/TRBV12-4	many	TRBD1	TRBJ1-2	CASHQGAYYGYTF	TGTGCCAGCCACCAGGGGGCATACTATGGCTACACCTTC
TRBV19	many	.	TRBJ1-1	CASMRALNTEAFF	TGTGCCAGTATGCGGGCACTGAACACTGAAGCTTTCTTT
TRBV4-1	many	.	TRBJ2-3	CASSARSGVSDTQYF	TGCGCCAGCAGCGCACGTTCCGGGGTGTCAGATACGCAGTATTTT
TRBV7-2	many	.	TRBJ1-3	CASSLARFVGPGNTIYF	TGTGCCAGCAGCTTAGCGCGTTTTGTAGGGCCTGGAAACACCATATATTTT
TRBV4-2	few	TRBD1	TRBJ1-2	CASSLKTGEAGYTF	TGTGCCAGCAGCCTTAAAACAGGGGAGGCTGGCTACACCTTC
TRBV5-4	.	.	TRBJ1-6	CASSGGAAGSPLHF	TGTGCCAGCAGCGGGGGGGCCGCCGGCTCACCCCTCCACTTT
TRBV29-1	.	TRBD2	TRBJ2-5	CSGRTSGFFKTQYF	TGCAGCGGCCGGACTAGCGGGTTCTTCAAGACCCAGTACTTC
TRBV10-3	many	TRBD2	TRBJ2-3	CATGLALTDTQYF	TGTGCCACAGGACTAGCTCTCACAGATACGCAGTATTTT